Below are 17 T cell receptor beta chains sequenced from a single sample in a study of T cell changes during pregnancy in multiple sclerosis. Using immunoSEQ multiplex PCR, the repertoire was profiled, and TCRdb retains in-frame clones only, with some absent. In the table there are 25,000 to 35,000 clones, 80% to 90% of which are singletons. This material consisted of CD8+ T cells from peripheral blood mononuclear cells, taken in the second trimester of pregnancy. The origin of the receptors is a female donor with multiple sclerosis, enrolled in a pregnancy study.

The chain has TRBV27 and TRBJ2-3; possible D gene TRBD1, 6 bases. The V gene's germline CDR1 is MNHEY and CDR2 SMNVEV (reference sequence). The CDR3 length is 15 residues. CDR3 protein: CATRDNFFSTDTQYF. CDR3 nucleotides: TGTGCTACCCGGGACAACTTTTTTAGCACAGATACGCAGTATTTT.

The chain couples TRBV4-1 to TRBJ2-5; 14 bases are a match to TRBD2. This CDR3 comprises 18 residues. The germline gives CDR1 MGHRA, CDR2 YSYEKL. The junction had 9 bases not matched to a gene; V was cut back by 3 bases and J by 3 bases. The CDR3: CASSHFTPGLAGEETQYF. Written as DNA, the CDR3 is TGCGCCAGCAGCCATTTTACTCCGGGACTAGCGGGGGAAGAGACCCAGTACTTC.

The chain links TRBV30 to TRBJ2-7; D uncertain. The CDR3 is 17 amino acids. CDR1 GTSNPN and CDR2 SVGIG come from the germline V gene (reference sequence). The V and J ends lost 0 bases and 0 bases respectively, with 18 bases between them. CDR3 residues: CAWSVRVGRIGSYEQYF. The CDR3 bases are TGTGCCTGGAGTGTACGGGTAGGTAGGATCGGCTCCTACGAGCAGTACTTC.

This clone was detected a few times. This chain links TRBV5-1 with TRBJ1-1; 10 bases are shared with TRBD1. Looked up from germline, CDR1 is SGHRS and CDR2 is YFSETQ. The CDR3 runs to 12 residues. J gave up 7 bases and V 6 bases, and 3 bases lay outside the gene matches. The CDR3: CASIGTGVEAFF. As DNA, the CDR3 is TGCGCCAGCATTGGGACAGGGGTTGAAGCTTTCTTT.

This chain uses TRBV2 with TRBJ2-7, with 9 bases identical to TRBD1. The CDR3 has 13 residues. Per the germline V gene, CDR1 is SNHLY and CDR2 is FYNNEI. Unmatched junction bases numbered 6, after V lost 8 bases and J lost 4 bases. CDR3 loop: CASLGQGLYEQYF. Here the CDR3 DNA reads TGTGCCAGCTTGGGACAGGGACTATACGAGCAGTACTTC. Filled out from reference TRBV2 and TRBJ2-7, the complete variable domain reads EPEVTQTPSHQVTQMGQEVILRCVPISNHLYFYWYRQILGQKVEFLVSFYNNEISEKSEIFDDQFSVERPDGSNFTLKIRSTKLEDSAMYFCASLGQGLYEQYFGPGTRLTVT.

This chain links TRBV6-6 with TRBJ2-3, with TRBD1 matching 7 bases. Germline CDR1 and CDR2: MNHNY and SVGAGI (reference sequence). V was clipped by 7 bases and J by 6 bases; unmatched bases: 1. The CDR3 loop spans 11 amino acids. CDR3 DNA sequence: TGTGCCAGCACAGGGGGTGATACGCAGTATTTT. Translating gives CASTGGDTQYF.

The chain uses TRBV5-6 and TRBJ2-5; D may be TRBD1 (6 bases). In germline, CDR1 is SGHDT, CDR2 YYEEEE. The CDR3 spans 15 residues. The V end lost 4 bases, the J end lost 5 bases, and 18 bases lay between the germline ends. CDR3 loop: CASSEYRVGTETQYF. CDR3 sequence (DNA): TGTGCCAGCAGCGAATACAGGGTTGGGACGGAGACCCAGTACTTC.

This CDR3 reads CASSGLAGGGSEQFF. DNA of the CDR3: TGTGCCAGCAGTGGACTAGCGGGAGGCGGGAGTGAGCAGTTCTTC. This sequence joins TRBV6-4 and TRBJ2-1; 13 nucleotides align to TRBD2. This CDR3 has 15 amino acids. V shed 4 bases, J shed 9 bases, and the junction held 6 bases outside the gene matches. Germline V gives CDR1 MRHNA, CDR2 SNTAGT.

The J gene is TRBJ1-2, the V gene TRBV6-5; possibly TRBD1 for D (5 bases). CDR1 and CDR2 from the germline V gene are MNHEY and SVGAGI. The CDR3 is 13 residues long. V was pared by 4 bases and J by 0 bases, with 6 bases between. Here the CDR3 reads CASSWTSNYGYTF. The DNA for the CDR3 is TGTGCCAGCAGTTGGACATCTAACTATGGCTACACCTTC.

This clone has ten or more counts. DNA for the CDR3: TGTGCCAGCAGTGGAAATGGACAGGACACAGATACGCAGTATTTT. This sequence encodes CASSGNGQDTDTQYF. The V call is TRBV6-4, the J call TRBJ2-3; 7 positions match TRBD1. CDR1 MRHNA and CDR2 SNTAGT come from the germline V gene. CDR3 length equals 15 residues. V shed 4 bases and J 2 bases; nucleotides not matched to a gene: 6.

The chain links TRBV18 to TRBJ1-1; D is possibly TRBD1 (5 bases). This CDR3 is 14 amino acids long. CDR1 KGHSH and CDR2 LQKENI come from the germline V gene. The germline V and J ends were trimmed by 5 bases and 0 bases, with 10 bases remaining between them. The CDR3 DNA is TGTGCCAGCTCAGCGGACATCATGAACACTGAAGCTTTCTTT. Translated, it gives CASSADIMNTEAFF.

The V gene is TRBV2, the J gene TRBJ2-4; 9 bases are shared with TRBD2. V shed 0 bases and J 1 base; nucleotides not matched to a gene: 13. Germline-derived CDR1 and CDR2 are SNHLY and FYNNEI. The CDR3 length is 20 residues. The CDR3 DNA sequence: TGTGCCAGCAGTGAAGCAAGTTCTAGCGGGATCTCTTCCGCCAAAAACATTCAGTACTTC. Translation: CASSEASSSGISSAKNIQYF.

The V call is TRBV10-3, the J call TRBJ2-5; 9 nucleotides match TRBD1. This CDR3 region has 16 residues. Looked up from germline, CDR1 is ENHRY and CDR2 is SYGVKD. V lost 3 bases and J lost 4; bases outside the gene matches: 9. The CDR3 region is CAISDSPGTGRETQYF. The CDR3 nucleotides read TGTGCCATCAGTGACTCTCCAGGGACAGGGAGAGAGACCCAGTACTTC.

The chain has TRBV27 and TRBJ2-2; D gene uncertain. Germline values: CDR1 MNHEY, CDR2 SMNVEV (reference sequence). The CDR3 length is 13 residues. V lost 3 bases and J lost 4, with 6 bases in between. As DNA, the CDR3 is TGTGCCAGCAGTTTTAGATCCACCGGGGAGCTGTTTTTT. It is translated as CASSFRSTGELFF.

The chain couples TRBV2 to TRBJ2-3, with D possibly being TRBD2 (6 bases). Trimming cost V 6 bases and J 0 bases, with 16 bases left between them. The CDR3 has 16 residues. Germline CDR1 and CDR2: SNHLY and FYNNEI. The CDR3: CASSPGLAASTDTQYF. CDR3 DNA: TGTGCCAGCAGCCCAGGGTTAGCGGCTAGCACAGATACGCAGTATTTT.

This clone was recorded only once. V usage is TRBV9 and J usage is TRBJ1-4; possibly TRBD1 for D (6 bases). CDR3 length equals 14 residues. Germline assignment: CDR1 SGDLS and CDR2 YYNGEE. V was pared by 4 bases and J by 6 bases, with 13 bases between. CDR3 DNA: TGTGCCAGCAGCAGGGGGGGCCTCGATGAAAAACTGTTTTTT. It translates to CASSRGGLDEKLFF.

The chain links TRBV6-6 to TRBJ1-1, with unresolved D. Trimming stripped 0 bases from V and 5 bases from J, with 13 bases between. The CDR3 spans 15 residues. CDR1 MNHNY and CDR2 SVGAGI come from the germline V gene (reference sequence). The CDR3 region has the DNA TGTGCCAGCAGTTACTCTACCCGAGAGGGAACTGAAGCTTTCTTT. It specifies CASSYSTREGTEAFF.